What follows are 23 T cell receptor beta chains derived from one specimen sequenced in a study of CXCR3-negative and CXCR3-positive naive CD8 T cells. Their antigens are not known. cDNA libraries for TRB were generated by 5' RACE incorporating UMI labels. Reanalyzing the 5' RACE reads, TCRdb keeps one entry per CDR3 protein, without DNA. The table lists around 2,500 distinct CDR3 sequences. Study-level points and caveats: CXCR3-positive naive cells had TRB CDR3s that were more hydrophobic than CXCR3-negative naive cells had.

The sample comprised naive CXCR3+ CD8+ T cells from blood. The subset is: CD45RO-CCR7+CD27+CD95- naive CD8+ T cells expressing CXCR3 (TNR3+). The receptors shown here come from a human donor in good health. Some clones in this sample may be carry-over from other donors' samples.

This clonotype is labeled medium-sized based on frequency. V usage is TRBV12-3 or TRBV12-4 and J usage is TRBJ2-5; TCRdb proposes TRBD1, but this gene call is untestable without DNA. The CDR3 covers 14 residues. CDR3 region: CASTFQNPVETQYF.

In terms of frequency, this clonotype is medium-sized. This chain joins TRBV5-1 and TRBJ1-2. This CDR3 contains 14 residues. Germline loops: CDR1 SGHRS, CDR2 YFSETQ. This CDR3 is CASSLEGANYGYTF.

The chain recombines TRBV7-9 with TRBJ1-1. Germline CDR1 SEHNR, CDR2 FQNEAQ (reference sequence). The CDR3 is made up of 13 amino acids. CDR3 in amino acids: CASSSGRHTEAFF.

Considering frequency, this clonotype is medium-sized. This rearrangement joins TRBV18 to TRBJ2-7; TCRdb reports TRBD2, a call that lacks DNA to check it against. Germline V gene lookup returns CDR1 KGHSH and CDR2 LQKENI. The CDR3 is 14 residues long. CDR3: CASSPPGGFDEQYF.

This clonotype is medium-sized by frequency. The chain combines TRBV6-2 or TRBV6-3 with TRBJ1-1; TCRdb outputs TRBD1, but without DNA this stays unchecked. This CDR3 is 15 amino acids long. Germline loops: CDR1 MNHEY, CDR2 SVGEGT. The chain's CDR3 is CASSYSTGTGTEAFF.

This chain links TRBV29-1 with TRBJ2-7. The CDR3 loop spans 12 amino acids. CDR1 is SQVTM and CDR2 is ANQGSEA in the germline V gene. The CDR3 region is CSVEGAGAEQYF.

The rearrangement joins TRBV13 to TRBJ1-2. Germline V gives CDR1 PRHDT, CDR2 FYEKMQ (reference sequence). This CDR3 has 14 amino acids. This CDR3 reads CASSLVVANYGYTF.

By frequency, this clonotype is medium-sized. The V call is TRBV20-1, the J call TRBJ2-5; checking the TCRdb D call of TRBD1 is not possible without DNA. The germline gives CDR1 DFQATT, CDR2 SNEGSKA (reference sequence). The CDR3 consists of 17 residues. The CDR3 protein is CSALELVSGTGGETQYF.

The chain links TRBV2 to TRBJ2-7. CDR3 length: 14 residues. CDR1 and CDR2 (germline): SNHLY, FYNNEI. CDR3 loop: CASSEAKQYDEQYF.

This clonotype counts as medium-sized by frequency. V usage is TRBV7-9 and J usage is TRBJ1-5; TCRdb's D call, TRBD1, is unchecked because there is no DNA. The CDR3 is made up of 14 amino acids. CDR1 and CDR2 from the germline V gene are SEHNR and FQNEAQ (reference sequence). CDR3 in amino acids: CASSQTDSNQPQHF.

Measured by frequency, this clonotype is medium-sized. The chain couples TRBV5-1 to TRBJ2-7; TCRdb names TRBD2, which stays unverified in the absence of DNA. Germline V gives CDR1 SGHRS, CDR2 YFSETQ. The CDR3 loop spans 15 amino acids. The CDR3 loop reads CASSLEAVTNYEQYF.

This rearrangement joins TRBV19 to TRBJ1-4. The CDR3 length is 13 residues. Germline CDR1 is LNHDA and CDR2 is SQIVND (reference sequence). The CDR3 sequence: CASSLLLNEKLFF. Complete variable domain (other parts from reference TRBV19 and TRBJ1-4): DGGITQSPKYLFRKEGQNVTLSCEQNLNHDAMYWYRQDPGQGLRLIYYSQIVNDFQKGDIAEGYSVSREKKESFPLTVTSAQKNPTAFYLCASSLLLNEKLFFGSGTQLSVL.

This clonotype is called medium-sized based on its frequency. V is TRBV5-6 and J is TRBJ2-5; the TCRdb call, TRBD2, lacks DNA for checking. This CDR3 spans 13 amino acids. Germline V CDR1 and CDR2: SGHDT, YYEEEE. CDR3 region: CASSRGVSETQYF.

This clonotype ranks as medium-sized (0.01 to 0.1%) in terms of frequency. The genes are TRBV2 and TRBJ2-2. This CDR3 is built from 13 residues. From germline, CDR1 is SNHLY and CDR2 FYNNEI. The CDR3 spells CASSEDSTGELFF.

In terms of frequency, this clonotype is medium-sized. The CDR3 sequence: CASSYSASGAQETQYF. The chain couples TRBV6-5 to TRBJ2-5; checking the TCRdb D call of TRBD2 is not possible without DNA. Germline-derived CDR1 and CDR2 are MNHEY and SVGAGI. The CDR3 extends over 16 amino acids.

In terms of frequency, this clonotype is medium-sized. V usage is TRBV4-3 and J usage is TRBJ2-7. Germline V lookup: CDR1 LGHNA, CDR2 YSLEER. The CDR3 consists of 13 residues. This chain's CDR3 is CASSQERSYEQYF.

This clonotype ranks as medium-sized in terms of frequency. This chain uses TRBV20-1 with TRBJ2-1; lacking DNA, the TRBD1 call made by TCRdb goes unchecked. The germline V gene encodes CDR1 DFQATT and CDR2 SNEGSKA (reference sequence). CDR3 length: 14 residues. CDR3 sequence reads: CSARGDKTYNEQFF.

This clonotype is deemed medium-sized by its frequency. The V gene is TRBV6-5, the J gene TRBJ1-5. Germline V CDR1 and CDR2: MNHEY, SVGAGI. The CDR3 runs to 13 residues. CDR3 amino acids: CASSYGGNQPQHF.

This clonotype is deemed large by its frequency. This chain connects TRBV12-5 to TRBJ2-3; the TCRdb call, TRBD2, lacks DNA for checking. Per the germline V gene, CDR1 is LGHNT and CDR2 is FRNRAP. CDR3 length: 17 residues. The CDR3 spells CASGLLLSGGTTDTQYF.

This clonotype is called medium-sized (0.01 to 0.1%) based on its frequency. V usage is TRBV6-5 and J usage is TRBJ2-5; the D call of TRBD2 rests on TCRdb alone, since no DNA is present to check it. CDR3 size: 14 residues. Germline V gives CDR1 MNHEY, CDR2 SVGAGI. The CDR3: CATRQASGLETQYF.

This clonotype counts as medium-sized (0.01 to 0.1%) by frequency. The chain joins TRBV4-1 to TRBJ2-7. CDR3 length: 12 residues. Looked up from germline, CDR1 is MGHRA and CDR2 is YSYEKL. This CDR3 is CASSQAGYEQYF.

This sequence joins TRBV25-1 and TRBJ1-1. The CDR3 loop spans 11 amino acids. Germline CDR1 and CDR2: MGHDK and SYGVNS. This chain's CDR3 is CASSEGYEAFF.

Considering frequency, this clonotype is medium-sized. This chain joins TRBV15 and TRBJ1-2. CDR1 is LNHNV, CDR2 YYDKDF, per germline (reference sequence). The CDR3 spans 15 residues. CDR3 region: CATSRDLGVWEGYTF.